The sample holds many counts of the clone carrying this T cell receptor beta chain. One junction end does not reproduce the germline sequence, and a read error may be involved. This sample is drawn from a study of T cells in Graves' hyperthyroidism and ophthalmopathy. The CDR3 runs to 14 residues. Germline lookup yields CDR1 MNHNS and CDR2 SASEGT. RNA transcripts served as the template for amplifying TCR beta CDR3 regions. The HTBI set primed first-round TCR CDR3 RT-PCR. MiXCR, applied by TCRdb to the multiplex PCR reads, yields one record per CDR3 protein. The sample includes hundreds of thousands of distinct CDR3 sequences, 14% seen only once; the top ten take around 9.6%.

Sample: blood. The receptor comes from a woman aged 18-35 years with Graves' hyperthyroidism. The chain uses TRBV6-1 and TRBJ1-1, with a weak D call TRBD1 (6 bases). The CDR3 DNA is TGTGCCAGCGGCGCCGGGACACTGAATACTGAAGCTTTCTTT. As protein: CASGAGTLNTEAFF.